The 5 T cell receptor beta chains reported below all come from one sample, sequenced in a study of shared clonotypes between healthy human individuals. Assay: immunoSEQ multiplex PCR; the TCRdb copy retains only in-frame clones and omits some. Seen here are a few hundred thousand clones, 95% to 96% observed once, and the top ten hold 0.085% to 0.11%. CD8 cells regarded as naive lacked CD45RO, were positively chosen for CCR7, and omitted terminally differentiated effector memory CD45RA+ cells. The sequenced sample was naive CD8+ T cells sorted from blood. Receptors were obtained from a young woman in good health.

The chain combines TRBV29-1 with TRBJ1-2; D uncertain. There are 12 residues in the CDR3. Between the trimmed V and J ends, which lost 6 bases and 1 base, there was a span of 9 bases. Germline V gene data show CDR1 as SQVTM and CDR2 as ANQGSEA. This CDR3 is CSVRWNNYGYTF. The DNA of the CDR3 is TGCAGCGTCCGGTGGAATAACTATGGCTACACCTTC.

V is TRBV7-2 and J is TRBJ1-1, with a possible D match to TRBD1 (5 bases). Per the germline V gene, CDR1 is SGHTA and CDR2 is FQGNSA. The CDR3 sequence is 14 residues long. Trimming left V 1 base short and J 4 bases short, with 10 bases between. The CDR3 DNA sequence: TGTGCCAGCAGCTTAGATGGGGGGGGCACTGAAGCTTTCTTT. Its protein is CASSLDGGGTEAFF.

The table lists this clone with a count of one. The V and J genes are TRBV25-1 and TRBJ2-2; D gene unclear. CDR1 MGHDK and CDR2 SYGVNS come from the germline V gene. This CDR3 is built from 12 residues. V was cut by 5 bases and J by 5 bases, with 6 bases left in between. The CDR3 region is CASSLPTGELFF. CDR3 DNA: TGTGCCAGCAGTCTACCTACCGGGGAGCTGTTTTTT.

This rearrangement joins TRBV6-5 to TRBJ1-1; D is uncertain. Germline assignment: CDR1 MNHEY and CDR2 SVGAGI. The V end lost 5 bases, the J end lost 0 bases, and 7 bases lay between the germline ends. The CDR3 spans 13 residues. The CDR3 DNA reads as TGTGCCAGCAGTACAGCCATGAACACTGAAGCTTTCTTT. Protein sequence: CASSTAMNTEAFF.

The chain joins TRBV6-6 to TRBJ1-5; D ambiguous. CDR1 is MNHNY and CDR2 is SVGAGI in the germline V gene (reference sequence). The V gene lost 0 bases and the J gene lost 0 bases, with 6 bases spanning the gap. There are 15 residues in the CDR3. The CDR3 nucleotides read TGTGCCAGCAGTTACTCGATCGGTAGCAATCAGCCCCAGCATTTT. Its translation is CASSYSIGSNQPQHF.